This T cell receptor (beta chain) appears in the sequencing data of a study of cytomegalovirus exposure and HLA in healthy donors. Study outcomes and limitations: The study dropped some indistinguishable V segments, TRBV6-2 and TRBV6-3 among them. In a later analysis, several top co-occurrence clusters appeared linked to parvovirus B19, influenza, CMV and Epstein-Barr virus. A later analysis linked a missense DCLRE1C variant to TCR beta V- and J-gene trimming.

Germline lookup yields CDR1 MDHEN and CDR2 SYDVKM. There are 16 residues in the CDR3. The V gene lost 3 bases and the J gene lost 4 bases, with 18 bases spanning the gap. A remark on this clone: Its antigen remains unknown.

Use of 60 Vbeta and 13 Jbeta primers characterized the PCR. Assay used: immunoSEQ multiplex PCR; TCRdb lists only in-frame clones, some missing. The repertoire holds more than 150,000 clones, with approximately 80% as singletons. The gene calls are TRBV28 and TRBJ1-2; D call uncertain. The specimen was PBMCs. This TCR was recovered from a woman younger than 35 in good health and CMV-seropositive. CDR3 coding DNA: TGTGCCAGCAGTTTCGAATCAGTAGGCGGATTCTATGGCTACACCTTC. This sequence encodes CASSFESVGGFYGYTF.